This T cell receptor (beta chain) was sequenced for a study of blood T cell repertoires in COVID-19. V lost 0 bases to trimming and J lost 3 bases, with 7 bases between them. This CDR3 region has 13 residues. Germline V gives CDR1 SGHRS, CDR2 YFSETQ. Some clones are missing from TCRdb's copy, which holds only in-frame ones; the method was immunoSEQ multiplex PCR. The table lists some 110,000 clones, roughly nine tenths of them singletons. The sequenced material came from peripheral blood. The gene calls are TRBV5-1 and TRBJ2-7; no clear D. This receptor was identified in a human donor with active COVID-19. The donor label of this sample is uncertain. The CDR3 spells CASSLETYYEQYF. CDR3 coding DNA: TGCGCCAGCAGCTTGGAAACCTACTACGAGCAGTACTTC.